This T cell receptor (beta chain) was sequenced during a study of shared clonotypes between healthy human individuals. Study context: Three plates each covered CD4 naive and memory; CD8 naive two, CD8 memory one.

Germline V gives CDR1 SEHNR, CDR2 FQNEAQ (reference sequence). This CDR3 is built from 14 residues. Trimming at V came to 0 bases and at J to 3 bases, leaving 2 bases not matched to a gene. Data came from immunoSEQ multiplex PCR; TCRdb stores just in-frame clones and leaves some out. The sample yields more than 2 million clones, roughly 95% seen once. Cells designated naive CD8 were CD45RO-negative and were positively selected for CCR7, with terminally differentiated effector memory CD45RA+ cells excluded. The healthy adult donors were HIV-negative and reported no recent acute infections or vaccinations.

The sequencing input was naive CD8+ T cells sorted from blood. This clonotype was sampled from a man aged 18 to 30 in good health. The chain employs TRBV7-9 and TRBJ2-7; 7 bases map to TRBD1. Here the CDR3 DNA reads TGTGCCAGCAGCTTAGCGGGGACAGTCTACGAGCAGTACTTC. Encoded protein: CASSLAGTVYEQYF.